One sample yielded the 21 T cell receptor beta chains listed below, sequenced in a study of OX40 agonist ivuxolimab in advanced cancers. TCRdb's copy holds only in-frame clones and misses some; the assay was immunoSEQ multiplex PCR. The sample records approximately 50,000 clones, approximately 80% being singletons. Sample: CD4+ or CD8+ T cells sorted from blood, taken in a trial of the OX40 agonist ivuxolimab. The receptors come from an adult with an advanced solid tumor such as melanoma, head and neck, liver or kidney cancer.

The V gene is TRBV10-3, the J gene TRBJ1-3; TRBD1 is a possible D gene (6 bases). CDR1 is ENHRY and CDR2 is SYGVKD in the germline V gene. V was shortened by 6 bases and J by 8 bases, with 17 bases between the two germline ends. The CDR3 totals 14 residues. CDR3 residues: CAISDSKGGDTIYF. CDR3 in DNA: TGTGCCATCAGCGACTCTAAGGGGGGGGACACCATATATTTT.

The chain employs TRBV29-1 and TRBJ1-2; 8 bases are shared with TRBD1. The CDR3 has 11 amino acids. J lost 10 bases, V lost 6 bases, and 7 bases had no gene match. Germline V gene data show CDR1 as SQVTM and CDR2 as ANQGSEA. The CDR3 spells CSVGQGGDYTF. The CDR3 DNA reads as TGCAGCGTCGGACAGGGAGGGGACTACACCTTC.

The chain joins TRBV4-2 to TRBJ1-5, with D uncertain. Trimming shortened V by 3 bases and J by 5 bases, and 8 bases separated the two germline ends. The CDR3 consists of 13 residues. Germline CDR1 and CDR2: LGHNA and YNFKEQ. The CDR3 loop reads CASSHYGDQPQHF. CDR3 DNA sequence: TGTGCCAGCAGCCACTATGGGGATCAGCCCCAGCATTTT.

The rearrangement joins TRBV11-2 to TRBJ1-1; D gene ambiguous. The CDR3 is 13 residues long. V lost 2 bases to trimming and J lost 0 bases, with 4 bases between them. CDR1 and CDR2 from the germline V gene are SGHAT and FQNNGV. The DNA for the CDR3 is TGTGCCAGCAGCTTATCGCTGAACACTGAAGCTTTCTTT. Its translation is CASSLSLNTEAFF.

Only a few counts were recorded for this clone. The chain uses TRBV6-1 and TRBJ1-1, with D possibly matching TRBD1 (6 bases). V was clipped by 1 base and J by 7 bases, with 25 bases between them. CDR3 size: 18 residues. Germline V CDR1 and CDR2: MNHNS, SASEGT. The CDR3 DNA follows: TGTGCCAGCAGTGAAGTCTCGGTAGCAGGATTATTCAGGGGTGAAGCTTTCTTT. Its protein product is CASSEVSVAGLFRGEAFF.

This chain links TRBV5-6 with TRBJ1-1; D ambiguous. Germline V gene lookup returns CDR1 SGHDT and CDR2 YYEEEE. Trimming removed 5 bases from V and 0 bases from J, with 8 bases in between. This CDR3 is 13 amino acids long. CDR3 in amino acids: CASRQTMNTEAFF. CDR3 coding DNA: TGTGCCAGCAGACAGACAATGAACACTGAAGCTTTCTTT. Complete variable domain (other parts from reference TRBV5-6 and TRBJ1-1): DAGVTQSPTHLIKTRGQQVTLRCSPKSGHDTVSWYQQALGQGPQFIFQYYEEEERQRGNFPDRFSGHQFPNYSSELNVNALLLGDSALYLCASRQTMNTEAFFGQGTRLTVV.

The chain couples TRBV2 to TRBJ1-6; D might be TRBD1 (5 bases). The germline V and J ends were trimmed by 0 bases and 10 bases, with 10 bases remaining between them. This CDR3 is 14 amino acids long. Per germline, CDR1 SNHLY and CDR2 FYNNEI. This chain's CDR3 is CASSEAPGLSPLHF. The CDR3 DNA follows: TGTGCCAGCAGTGAAGCGCCAGGGCTCTCACCCCTCCACTTT. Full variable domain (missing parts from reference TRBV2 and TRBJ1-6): EPEVTQTPSHQVTQMGQEVILRCVPISNHLYFYWYRQILGQKVEFLVSFYNNEISEKSEIFDDQFSVERPDGSNFTLKIRSTKLEDSAMYFCASSEAPGLSPLHFGNGTRLTVT.

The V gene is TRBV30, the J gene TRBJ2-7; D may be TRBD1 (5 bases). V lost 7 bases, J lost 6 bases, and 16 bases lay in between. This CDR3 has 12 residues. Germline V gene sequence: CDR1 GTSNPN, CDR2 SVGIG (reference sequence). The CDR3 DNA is TGTGCCTCGCCCGGGCAGGGCGGCGAGCAGTACTTC. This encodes CASPGQGGEQYF.

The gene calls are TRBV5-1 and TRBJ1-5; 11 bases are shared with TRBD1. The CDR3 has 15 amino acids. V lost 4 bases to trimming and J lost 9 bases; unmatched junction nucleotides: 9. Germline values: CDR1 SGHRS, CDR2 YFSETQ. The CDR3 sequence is CASSPDGTGGRPQHF. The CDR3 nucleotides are TGCGCCAGCAGCCCGGACGGGACAGGGGGTAGGCCCCAGCATTTT.

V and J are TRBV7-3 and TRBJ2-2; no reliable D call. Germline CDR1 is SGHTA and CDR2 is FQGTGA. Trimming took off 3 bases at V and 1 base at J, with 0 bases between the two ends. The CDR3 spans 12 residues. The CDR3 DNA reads TGTGCCAGCAGCTTGAACACCGGGGAGCTGTTTTTT. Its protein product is CASSLNTGELFF.

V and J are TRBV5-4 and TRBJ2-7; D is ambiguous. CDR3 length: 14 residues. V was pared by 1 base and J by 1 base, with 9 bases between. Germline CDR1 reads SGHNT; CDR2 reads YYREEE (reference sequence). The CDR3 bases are TGTGCCAGCAGCTTGTTGGCCAGTTCCTACGAGCAGTACTTC. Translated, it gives CASSLLASSYEQYF.

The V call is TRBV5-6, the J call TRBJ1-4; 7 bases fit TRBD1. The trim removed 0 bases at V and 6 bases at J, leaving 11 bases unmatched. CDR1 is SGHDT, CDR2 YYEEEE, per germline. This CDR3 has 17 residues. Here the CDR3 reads CASSLGFLEGADEKLFF. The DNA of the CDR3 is TGTGCCAGCAGCTTGGGGTTTTTGGAGGGGGCGGATGAAAAACTGTTTTTT. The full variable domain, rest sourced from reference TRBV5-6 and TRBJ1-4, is DAGVTQSPTHLIKTRGQQVTLRCSPKSGHDTVSWYQQALGQGPQFIFQYYEEEERQRGNFPDRFSGHQFPNYSSELNVNALLLGDSALYLCASSLGFLEGADEKLFFGSGTQLSVL.

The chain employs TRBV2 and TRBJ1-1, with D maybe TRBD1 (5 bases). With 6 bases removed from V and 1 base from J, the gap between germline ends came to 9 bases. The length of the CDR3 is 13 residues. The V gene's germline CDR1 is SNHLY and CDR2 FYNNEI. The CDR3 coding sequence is TGTGCCAGCAGAAATACAGGGAACACTGAAGCTTTCTTT. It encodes CASRNTGNTEAFF.

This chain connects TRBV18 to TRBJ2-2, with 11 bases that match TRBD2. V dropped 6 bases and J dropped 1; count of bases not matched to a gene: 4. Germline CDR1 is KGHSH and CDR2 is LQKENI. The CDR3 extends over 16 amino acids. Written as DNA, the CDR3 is TGTGCCAGCTCCTCTGGACTAGCGGGGAACACCGGGGAGCTGTTTTTT. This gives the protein CASSSGLAGNTGELFF.

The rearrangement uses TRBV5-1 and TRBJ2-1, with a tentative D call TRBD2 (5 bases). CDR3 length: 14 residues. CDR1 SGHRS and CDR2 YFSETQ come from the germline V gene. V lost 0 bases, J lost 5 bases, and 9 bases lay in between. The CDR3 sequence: CASSLVGVHNEQFF. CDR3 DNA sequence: TGCGCCAGCAGCTTGGTCGGGGTCCACAATGAGCAGTTCTTC.

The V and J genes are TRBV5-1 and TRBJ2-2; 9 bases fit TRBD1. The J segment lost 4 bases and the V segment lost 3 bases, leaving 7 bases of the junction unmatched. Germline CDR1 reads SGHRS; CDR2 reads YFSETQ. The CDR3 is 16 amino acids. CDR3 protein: CASSWAGDRVTGELFF. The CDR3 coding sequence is TGCGCCAGCAGCTGGGCAGGGGACAGGGTCACCGGGGAGCTGTTTTTT.

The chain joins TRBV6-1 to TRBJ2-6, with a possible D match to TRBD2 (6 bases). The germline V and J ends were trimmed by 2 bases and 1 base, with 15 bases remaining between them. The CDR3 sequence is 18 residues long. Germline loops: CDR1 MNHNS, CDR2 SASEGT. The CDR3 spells CASSERRGRGSGANVLTF. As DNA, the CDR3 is TGTGCCAGCAGTGAAAGGCGGGGAAGGGGATCTGGGGCCAACGTCCTGACTTTC.

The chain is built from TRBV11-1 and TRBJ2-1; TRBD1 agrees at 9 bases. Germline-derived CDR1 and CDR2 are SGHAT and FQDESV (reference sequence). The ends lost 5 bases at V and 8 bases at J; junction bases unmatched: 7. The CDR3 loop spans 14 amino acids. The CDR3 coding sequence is TGTGCCAGCAGCATAATAACAGGGGGCGATGAGCAGTTCTTC. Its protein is CASSIITGGDEQFF.

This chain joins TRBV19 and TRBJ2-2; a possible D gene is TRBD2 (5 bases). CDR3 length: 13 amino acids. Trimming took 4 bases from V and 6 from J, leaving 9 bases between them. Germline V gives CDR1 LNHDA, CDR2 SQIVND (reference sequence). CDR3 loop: CASSTRTAGELFF. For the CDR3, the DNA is TGTGCCAGTAGTACTCGGACTGCCGGGGAGCTGTTTTTT.

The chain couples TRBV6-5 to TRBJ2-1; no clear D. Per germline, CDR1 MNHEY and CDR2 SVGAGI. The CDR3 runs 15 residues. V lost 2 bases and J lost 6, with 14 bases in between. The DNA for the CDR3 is TGTGCCAGCAGTTACAAGGCAGCCCAGACCAATGAGCAGTTCTTC. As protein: CASSYKAAQTNEQFF.

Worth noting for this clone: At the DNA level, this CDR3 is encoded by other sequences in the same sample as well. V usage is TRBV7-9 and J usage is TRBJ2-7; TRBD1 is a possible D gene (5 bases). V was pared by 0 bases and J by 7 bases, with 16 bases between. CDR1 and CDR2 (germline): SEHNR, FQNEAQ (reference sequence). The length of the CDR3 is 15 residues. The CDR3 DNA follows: TGTGCCAGCAGCTTAGCGCTGACCAGGGTCGGGGAGCAGTACTTC. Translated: CASSLALTRVGEQYF.